One sample yielded the 5 T cell receptor beta chains listed below, sequenced in a study of T cell responses to AZD1222 COVID-19 vaccine. The protocol was immunoSEQ multiplex PCR, while the TCRdb copy is restricted to in-frame clones and leaves out a portion. The sample has under 150,000 clones, approximately 90% seen once; the top ten hold around 1.6%. The sample consisted of peripheral blood, taken on day 0 of AZD1222 vaccination. All receptors come from an adult in good health.

The rearrangement joins TRBV9 to TRBJ2-2; the D gene could be TRBD1 or TRBD2 (6 bases each). Germline loops: CDR1 SGDLS, CDR2 YYNGEE. Trimming stripped 0 bases from V and 2 bases from J, with 11 bases between. The CDR3 runs 16 residues. The CDR3 nucleotides are TGTGCCAGCAGCGTAGGAGGGGGGTCAAACACCGGGGAGCTGTTTTTT. Amino acids: CASSVGGGSNTGELFF.

The V gene is TRBV6-5, the J gene TRBJ2-7; 8 bases are a match to TRBD2. CDR3 length equals 16 residues. V was clipped by 1 base and J by 2 bases; unmatched bases: 7. Germline CDR1 reads MNHEY; CDR2 reads SVGAGI. The chain's CDR3 is CASSYFLVAGPYEQYF. The DNA of the CDR3 is TGTGCCAGCAGTTACTTTTTGGTAGCGGGGCCCTACGAGCAGTACTTC.

The chain couples TRBV9 to TRBJ2-2; D remains ambiguous. The CDR3 sequence is 12 residues long. Germline V lookup: CDR1 SGDLS, CDR2 YYNGEE. Deletions cut 7 bases from V and 6 bases from J, with 10 bases between. The CDR3 spells CASAEPPGELFF. CDR3 sequence (DNA): TGTGCCAGCGCCGAACCCCCCGGGGAGCTGTTTTTT.

The chain uses TRBV4-3 and TRBJ1-5; D gene unclear. Trimming removed 0 bases from V and 6 bases from J, with 12 bases in between. The CDR3 is 15 amino acids. Germline V gene data show CDR1 as LGHNA and CDR2 as YSLEER. In nucleotides, the CDR3 is TGCGCCAGCAGCCAAGATGTGAACGCGGGTCAGCCCCAGCATTTT. As protein: CASSQDVNAGQPQHF.

CDR3 protein: CASSLVAGLDEQYF. The CDR3 DNA sequence: TGTGCCAGCAGCTTAGTAGCAGGGTTAGACGAGCAGTACTTC. The chain couples TRBV7-2 to TRBJ2-7; TRBD1 might be the D (5 bases). This CDR3 has 14 residues. Germline CDR1 is SGHTA and CDR2 is FQGNSA. The germline V and J ends were trimmed by 1 base and 5 bases, with 12 bases remaining between them.